These 17 T cell receptor beta chains share one sample of origin, sequenced in a study of T cells in Graves' hyperthyroidism and ophthalmopathy. RNA transcripts yielded amplified TCR beta CDR3 regions. During a first-round RT-PCR of the TCR CDR3, the HTBI primer set was used. TCRdb ran MiXCR on the multiplex PCR reads and lists one entry per CDR3 protein. Of around 530,000 distinct CDR3 sequences detected, approximately 17% appear once; the ten largest clones hold around 17%. Material: blood. Source of these receptors: a woman aged 18-29 years with Graves' ophthalmopathy.

CDR3 sequence reads: CASSLILAGEQFF. The CDR3 DNA reads TGTGCCAGCAGCTTGATCCTAGCGGGCGAGCAGTTCTTC. This chain uses TRBV5-6 with TRBJ2-1, with 8 bases aligning to TRBD2. Germline-derived CDR1 and CDR2 are SGHDT and YYEEEE. The CDR3 length is 13 residues. V dropped 1 base and J dropped 10; count of bases not matched to a gene: 4.

This clonotype appeared many times. DNA for the CDR3: TGTGCCAGCCGCGGACTAGCGGGAGGGCCCGAGAATGAGCAGTTCTTC. This codes for CASRGLAGGPENEQFF. The chain joins TRBV2 to TRBJ2-1; 15 bases map to TRBD2. Germline lookup yields CDR1 SNHLY and CDR2 FYNNEI. The V gene end was trimmed by 8 bases and the J gene end by 7 bases; junction bases not matched to a gene: 9. The CDR3 covers 16 residues.

The V call is TRBV3-1, the J call TRBJ2-7, with 9 bases aligning to TRBD2. V was clipped by 4 bases and J by 2 bases; unmatched bases: 9. The germline CDR1 and CDR2 sequences are LGHDT and YNNKEL (reference sequence). The length of the CDR3 is 16 residues. The DNA for the CDR3 is TGTGCCAGCAGCCGCAAGACTAGCGGAGTGGCCTACGAGCAGTACTTC. As protein: CASSRKTSGVAYEQYF.

This clonotype was found many times. The V gene is TRBV12-3 or TRBV12-4, the J gene TRBJ2-4, with TRBD2 matching 8 bases. The CDR3 runs 13 residues. J gave up 5 bases and V 7 bases, and 4 bases lay outside the gene matches. CDR3 DNA sequence: TGTGCCAGCACCACTAGCGGAGAAAACATTCAGTACTTC. Encoded protein: CASTTSGENIQYF.

This clonotype turned up a few times. The V and J genes are TRBV7-8 and TRBJ1-2; D possibly corresponds to TRBD1 (6 bases). This CDR3 comprises 16 residues. Germline loops: CDR1 SGHVS, CDR2 FQNEAQ. Trimming removed 1 base from V and 4 bases from J, with 16 bases in between. CDR3 region: CASSLEGGQRTYGYTF. CDR3 coding DNA: TGTGCCAGCAGCTTAGAGGGGGGCCAGAGGACCTATGGCTACACCTTC.

The rearrangement uses TRBV12-3 or TRBV12-4 and TRBJ2-1; 7 bases agree with TRBD1. V shed 6 bases and J 0 bases; nucleotides not matched to a gene: 8. CDR3 size: 16 residues. The CDR3 region is CASSSGGHSSYNEQFF. In DNA form, the CDR3 reads TGTGCCAGCAGCTCAGGGGGACACAGCTCCTACAATGAGCAGTTCTTC.

This clonotype was found many times. The chain has TRBV20-1 and TRBJ1-1; D ambiguous. Germline CDR1 is DFQATT and CDR2 is SNEGSKA (reference sequence). Deletions cut 1 base from V and 3 bases from J, with 9 bases between. This CDR3 has 13 amino acids. For the CDR3, the DNA is TGCAGTGCTAGAGTTTCCGGGCACACTGAAGCTTTCTTT. Translation: CSARVSGHTEAFF.

The CDR3: CASYGEKLFF. The DNA for the CDR3 is TGTGCCAGCTACGGTGAAAAACTGTTTTTT. The rearrangement links TRBV6-1 to TRBJ1-4; D remains unclear. The CDR3 has 10 residues. Trimming took off 8 bases at V and 7 bases at J, with 5 bases between the two ends. CDR1 and CDR2 from the germline V gene are MNHNS and SASEGT.

The genes are TRBV20-1 and TRBJ2-7; 8 bases are shared with TRBD1. The CDR3 is made up of 13 amino acids. Germline lookup yields CDR1 DFQATT and CDR2 SNEGSKA (reference sequence). V lost 1 base and J lost 5; bases outside the gene matches: 4. CDR3 loop: CSARAAGGNEQYF. The CDR3 DNA reads as TGCAGTGCTAGAGCGGCAGGGGGCAACGAGCAGTACTTC.

The chain links TRBV12-3 or TRBV12-4 to TRBJ1-6; 10 bases are shared with TRBD1. V shed 1 base, J shed 7 bases, and the junction held 7 bases outside the gene matches. This CDR3 has 17 amino acids. For the CDR3, the DNA is TGTGCCAGCAGTTTAGGCCTCGGGACAGGGGAAAATTCACCCCTCCACTTT. It translates to CASSLGLGTGENSPLHF.

This clonotype has a handful of counts. J is TRBJ2-1 and V is TRBV12-3 or TRBV12-4, with 14 bases aligning to TRBD2. Trimming took 6 bases from V and 8 from J; bases not matched to a gene: 6. The CDR3 has 15 residues. The CDR3 here is CASRQGTSGRDEQFF. DNA of the CDR3: TGTGCCAGCAGACAGGGGACTAGCGGGAGAGATGAGCAGTTCTTC.

Comments on this clonotype: This may come from a read error, since a much larger clone is one base off. V usage is TRBV20-1 and J usage is TRBJ2-1; 12 bases agree with TRBD2. CDR3 size: 15 residues. From germline, CDR1 is DFQATT and CDR2 SNEGSKA (reference sequence). The CDR3 DNA follows: TGCAGTGCTAGTATGGGGACTAGCGGGTACAATGAGCATTTCTTC. This sequence encodes CSASMGTSGYNEHFF.

This clonotype was observed once. The chain combines TRBV11-2 with TRBJ2-5, with a tentative D call TRBD1 (6 bases). The CDR3 sequence is 16 residues long. Germline V gene data show CDR1 as SGHAT and CDR2 as FQNNGV. V gave up 2 bases and J gave up 4 bases, with 17 bases separating them. CDR3 loop: CASSLNAYRATETQYF. For the CDR3, the DNA is TGTGCCAGCAGCTTAAACGCATACAGGGCAACAGAGACCCAGTACTTC.

The rearrangement uses TRBV5-6 and TRBJ1-1; D may be TRBD1 (6 bases). V lost 2 bases, J lost 1 base, and 12 bases lay in between. Per germline, CDR1 SGHDT and CDR2 YYEEEE. The CDR3 runs to 15 residues. Here the CDR3 DNA reads TGTGCCAGCAGCTTACCGCGACAGGAGAACACTGAAGCTTTCTTT. Translation gives CASSLPRQENTEAFF.

This clonotype was found many times. The rearrangement uses TRBV3-1 and TRBJ1-1; D is possibly TRBD1 (5 bases). This CDR3 has 10 residues. V was shortened by 9 bases and J by 8 bases, with 10 bases between the two germline ends. The germline V gene has CDR1 LGHDT and CDR2 YNNKEL (reference sequence). The CDR3 protein is CARSGGEAFF. The CDR3 region has the DNA TGTGCCAGATCCGGGGGGGAAGCTTTCTTT.

In its sample, this clonotype was seen many times. The chain links TRBV6-2 or TRBV6-3 to TRBJ1-2; D might be TRBD1 (5 bases). Deletions cut 2 bases from V and 2 bases from J, with 6 bases between. Germline CDR1 MNHEY, CDR2 SVGEGT. This CDR3 comprises 13 residues. DNA of the CDR3: TGTGCCAGCAGTTACCGGGACAACTATGGCTACACCTTC. Its translation: CASSYRDNYGYTF.

The chain carries TRBV12-5 and TRBJ2-5; 11 positions agree with TRBD2. Trimming cost V 6 bases and J 1 base; bases outside gene matches: 4. The CDR3 length is 15 residues. The V gene's germline CDR1 is LGHNT and CDR2 FRNRAP. CDR3 in amino acids: CASGGTSGAQETQYF. In DNA, the CDR3 is TGTGCTAGTGGGGGGACTAGCGGAGCCCAAGAGACCCAGTACTTC.